These 4 T cell receptor beta chains were sequenced from one sample in a study of shared clonotypes between healthy human individuals. TCRdb's table, derived via immunoSEQ multiplex PCR, lists solely in-frame clones and lacks some. Here the sample spans roughly 760,000 clones, 74% being singletons. The specimen was memory CD4+ T cells sorted from blood. As to subset: CD45RA-negative fraction. These receptors all stem from a woman in her 30s in good health.

The rearrangement links TRBV6-4 to TRBJ1-1; no definite D call. V was cut by 6 bases and J by 1 base, with 9 bases left in between. The CDR3 totals 13 residues. Germline lookup yields CDR1 MRHNA and CDR2 SNTAGT. The CDR3 region is CASSEETNTEAFF. CDR3 coding DNA: TGTGCCAGCAGCGAAGAAACGAACACTGAAGCTTTCTTT.

The CDR3 protein is CSASPPYEQYF. The DNA for the CDR3 is TGCAGTGCTTCCCCCCCCTACGAGCAGTACTTC. V usage is TRBV20-1 and J usage is TRBJ2-7; D not certain. The germline CDR1 and CDR2 sequences are DFQATT and SNEGSKA (reference sequence). The V end was cut by 5 bases, the J end by 2 bases, with 7 bases between. This CDR3 is built from 11 residues.

The V and J genes are TRBV6-1 and TRBJ2-1, with 8 positions matching TRBD1. J was trimmed by 8 bases and V by 6 bases; bases with no gene match: 9. Looked up from germline, CDR1 is MNHNS and CDR2 is SASEGT. The CDR3 is 14 residues long. CDR3 region: CASRGEQGADEQFF. CDR3 DNA sequence: TGTGCCAGCAGGGGGGAGCAGGGGGCGGATGAGCAGTTCTTC.

The chain employs TRBV5-5 and TRBJ2-1; 12 positions match TRBD1. V shed 0 bases and J 13 bases; nucleotides not matched to a gene: 8. The CDR3 is made up of 15 amino acids. Per germline, CDR1 SGHKS and CDR2 YYEKEE (reference sequence). DNA for the CDR3: TGTGCCAGCAGCTTGGCCGGGACAGGGGGCCTATCACAGTTCTTC. Protein product: CASSLAGTGGLSQFF.